These T cell receptor beta chains were read from a single sample in a study of T cells after yellow fever vaccination. TCRdb passed the 5' RACE reads through MiXCR, listing each CDR3 protein once. The profile covers hundreds of thousands of distinct CDR3 sequences, with around 20% appearing a single time and 15% to 20% taken by the ten largest. Sequencing was performed on PBMCs, taken before the yellow fever booster vaccination. The receptors originated from a man aged 18 to 29 who received the YFV17D yellow fever vaccine. Both conserved end residues are part of each CDR3. Each record gives: D gene, V gene, clone size, J gene, CDR3 protein, CDR3 DNA. D genes are given only for firm matches. The size field is filled for only some rows; it gives once, few, many or a size class.

>NA|TRBV4-3|NA|TRBJ2-3
CASSQDRPGAGDTQYF
TGCGCCAGCAGCCAAGATCGTCCAGGTGCGGGAGATACGCAGTATTTT
>NA|TRBV12-3/TRBV12-4|many|TRBJ2-7
CASTLQSGTPIF
TGTGCCAGCACTCTTCAATCCGGGACACCCATCTTC
>NA|TRBV6-6|many|TRBJ2-3
CASSPTELTDTQYF
TGTGCCAGCAGCCCGACAGAGCTAACAGATACGCAGTATTTT
>NA|TRBV27|few|TRBJ2-1
CASTPGRAVLYNEQFF
TGTGCCAGCACCCCAGGTCGAGCGGTCCTTTACAATGAGCAGTTCTTC
>NA|TRBV24-1|NA|TRBJ2-1
CATSWEGGEQFF
TGTGCCACCAGCTGGGAAGGGGGTGAGCAGTTCTTC
>NA|TRBV7-9|few|TRBJ1-2
CASSLAPAYGYTF
TGTGCCAGCAGCTTAGCGCCGGCTTATGGCTACACCTTC
>NA|TRBV7-9|NA|TRBJ2-2
CALQGFTGELFF
TGTGCTCTTCAGGGGTTCACCGGGGAGCTGTTTTTT
>TRBD2|TRBV5-4|NA|TRBJ2-5
CASSFPGGQETQYF
TGTGCCAGCAGCTTTCCGGGAGGACAAGAGACCCAGTACTTC
>TRBD2|TRBV7-9|NA|TRBJ2-5
CASSLARLAGPQETQYF
TGTGCCAGCAGCTTAGCGCGACTAGCGGGGCCCCAAGAGACCCAGTACTTC
>NA|TRBV29-1|many|TRBJ2-5
CSLWGSGETQYF
TGCAGCCTCTGGGGCTCGGGAGAGACCCAGTACTTC
>NA|TRBV5-5|NA|TRBJ2-7
CASSLGTEAYEQYF
TGTGCCAGCAGCTTGGGGACAGAAGCCTACGAGCAGTACTTC
>NA|TRBV7-9|NA|TRBJ1-4
CASSYRQSLNEKLFF
TGTGCCAGCAGCTATAGACAGTCCCTAAATGAAAAACTGTTTTTT
>NA|TRBV14|few|TRBJ2-3
CASSQAFGVRYF
TGTGCCAGCAGCCAAGCGTTTGGGGTGCGGTATTTT
>NA|TRBV6-6|few|TRBJ1-6
CASSRRALNSPLHF
TGTGCCAGCAGTCGGAGGGCTCTCAATTCACCCCTCCACTTT
>NA|TRBV4-3|NA|TRBJ1-2
CASSHGRGARLLYGYTF
TGCGCCAGCAGCCACGGACGGGGGGCACGTTTACTCTATGGCTACACCTTC
>NA|TRBV18|few|TRBJ1-4
CASSLNAATNEKLFF
TGTGCCAGCTCACTGAACGCTGCAACTAATGAAAAACTGTTTTTT
>NA|TRBV5-1|many|TRBJ2-7
CASSSTGLPSYEQYF
TGCGCCAGCAGCTCGACAGGACTCCCCTCCTACGAGCAGTACTTC
>TRBD1|TRBV6-5|NA|TRBJ2-7
CASSVGQQSYEQYF
TGTGCCAGCAGTGTGGGACAGCAATCCTACGAGCAGTACTTC
>TRBD1|TRBV7-2|NA|TRBJ2-7
CASRDRDHEQYF
TGTGCCAGCCGGGACAGGGACCACGAGCAGTACTTC
>TRBD1|TRBV5-1|few|TRBJ2-7
CASSLAGTGGDEQYF
TGCGCCAGCAGCTTGGCCGGGACAGGGGGAGACGAGCAGTACTTC
>TRBD1|TRBV24-1|NA|TRBJ2-1
CATSDKATGDNEQFF
TGTGCCACCAGTGATAAAGCCACAGGGGACAATGAGCAGTTCTTC
>TRBD2|TRBV20-1|NA|TRBJ2-2
CSVERGPRNTGELFF
TGCAGTGTTGAGCGGGGGCCGAGAAACACCGGGGAGCTGTTTTTT
>NA|TRBV29-1|few|TRBJ2-1
CSDTGFGGYEQFF
TGCAGCGATACCGGTTTCGGTGGGTACGAGCAGTTCTTC
>TRBD1|TRBV19|NA|TRBJ2-1
CASSAGTGGAGEQFF
TGTGCCAGTAGTGCCGGGACAGGGGGCGCAGGTGAGCAGTTCTTC
>NA|TRBV4-2|NA|TRBJ2-7
CASSPEIYEQYF
TGTGCCAGCTCTCCAGAGATCTACGAGCAGTACTTC
>NA|TRBV6-5|NA|TRBJ1-1
CASSYRGMHTEAFF
TGTGCCAGCAGTTACCGGGGGATGCACACTGAAGCTTTCTTT
>TRBD1|TRBV7-2|NA|TRBJ1-4
CASSSGTVREKLFF
TGTGCCAGCAGCAGCGGGACAGTACGGGAAAAACTGTTTTTT
>TRBD2|TRBV7-2|few|TRBJ2-2
CASSLLAATGELFF
TGTGCCAGCAGCTTACTAGCGGCCACCGGGGAGCTGTTTTTT
>TRBD1|TRBV30|NA|TRBJ1-2
CAWRPMDRAYGYTF
TGTGCCTGGAGGCCCATGGACAGGGCCTATGGCTACACCTTC
>NA|TRBV6-1|NA|TRBJ1-2
CASRTLYGYTF
TGTGCCAGCAGAACCCTCTATGGCTACACCTTC
>TRBD1|TRBV29-1|few|TRBJ1-5
CSVEVQGPNQPQHF
TGCAGCGTTGAAGTACAGGGGCCCAATCAGCCCCAGCATTTT
>TRBD2|TRBV7-2|few|TRBJ2-3
CASSLIAGGADTQYF
TGTGCCAGCAGCCTCATAGCGGGGGGGGCAGATACGCAGTATTTT
>NA|TRBV5-6|NA|TRBJ2-4
CASSLPLAKNIQYF
TGTGCCAGCAGCTTGCCCCTAGCCAAAAACATTCAGTACTTC
>NA|TRBV10-3|NA|TRBJ1-6
CAISESRPGWQRPLHF
TGTGCCATCAGTGAGTCGAGACCGGGTTGGCAACGACCCCTCCACTTT
>TRBD1|TRBV7-4|NA|TRBJ1-5
CASSLRFQGGNQPQHF
TGTGCCAGCAGCTTAAGGTTTCAGGGGGGCAATCAGCCCCAGCATTTT
>TRBD2|TRBV5-1|once|TRBJ2-1
CASSPRGDDEQFF
TGCGCCAGCAGCCCCCGGGGGGATGATGAGCAGTTCTTC
>NA|TRBV7-3|few|TRBJ1-1
CASSSSARTEAFF
TGTGCCAGCAGCTCCTCAGCGCGCACTGAAGCTTTCTTT
>NA|TRBV25-1|many|TRBJ2-1
CASSGGLDEQFF
TGTGCCAGCAGCGGCGGGCTTGACGAGCAGTTCTTC
>TRBD1|TRBV5-1|NA|TRBJ2-7
CASSPGQGGVEQYF
TGCGCCAGCAGCCCGGGACAGGGAGGCGTCGAGCAGTACTTC
>NA|TRBV21-1|few|TRBJ1-6
CASSKTGRRSPLHF
TGTGCCAGCAGCAAAACAGGGAGGAGGTCACCCCTCCACTTT
>NA|TRBV5-1|few|TRBJ2-3
CASSVGTTSTDTQYF
TGCGCCAGCAGTGTGGGGACGACTAGCACAGATACGCAGTATTTT
>NA|TRBV11-2|NA|TRBJ2-6
CASLGRYSGANVLTF
TGTGCCAGCTTGGGCCGATACTCTGGGGCCAACGTCCTGACTTTC
>NA|TRBV7-2|NA|TRBJ1-5
CASSLTDLSNQPQHF
TGTGCCAGCAGCCTCACGGACCTTTCGAATCAGCCCCAGCATTTT
>NA|TRBV3-1|NA|TRBJ2-1
CASSPGLLNEQFF
TGTGCCAGCAGCCCGGGACTTCTCAATGAGCAGTTCTTC
>NA|TRBV4-1|NA|TRBJ1-2
CASRPWGDSRSYTF
TGCGCCAGCAGACCTTGGGGAGACAGTCGGAGCTACACCTTC
>NA|TRBV7-8|few|TRBJ2-2
CASSLGSQMLYTGELFF
TGTGCCAGCAGCTTAGGTAGTCAGATGCTATACACCGGGGAGCTGTTTTTT
>NA|TRBV27|few|TRBJ1-2
CASSSSPDRSYGYTF
TGTGCCAGCAGTTCATCTCCGGACAGATCCTATGGCTACACCTTC
>NA|TRBV9|NA|TRBJ1-3
CASSTQRLAGNTIYF
TGTGCCAGCAGTACTCAAAGGCTCGCTGGAAACACCATATATTTT
>NA|TRBV6-1|NA|TRBJ2-1
CAIGVLSYNEQFF
TGTGCCATTGGCGTGCTCTCCTACAATGAGCAGTTCTTC
>NA|TRBV12-3/TRBV12-4|few|TRBJ1-2
CASSLGRRLIYGYTF
TGTGCCAGCAGCCTGGGGCGCAGATTGATCTATGGCTACACCTTC
>TRBD1|TRBV10-3|few|TRBJ1-1
CAARRGQMNTEAFF
TGTGCCGCCCGCCGGGGACAGATGAACACTGAAGCTTTCTTT
>NA|TRBV6-2/TRBV6-3|NA|TRBJ1-2
CASSYGLDGYTF
TGTGCCAGCAGTTACGGGCTCGACGGCTACACCTTC
>NA|TRBV10-3|NA|TRBJ1-4
CAIRVTGAPNEKLFF
TGTGCCATCAGAGTTACAGGAGCCCCTAATGAAAAACTGTTTTTT
>NA|TRBV6-5|few|TRBJ1-6
CASSQNYNSPLHF
TGTGCCAGCAGCCAAAACTATAATTCACCCCTCCACTTT
>NA|TRBV6-2/TRBV6-3|few|TRBJ2-2
CASSSLETGELFF
TGTGCCAGCAGTTCCCTAGAAACCGGGGAGCTGTTTTTT
>TRBD1|TRBV12-3/TRBV12-4|many|TRBJ1-2
CASSLSGGYGYTF
TGTGCCAGCAGTTTGTCAGGGGGGTATGGCTACACCTTC